Listed below are T cell receptor beta chains from one sample, sequenced in a study of Ad26.COV2.S vaccination and SARS-CoV-2 variants. The repertoire was sequenced with immunoSEQ multiplex PCR; TCRdb's copy has only in-frame clones and lacks some. In the table there are 400,000 to 450,000 clones, less than 95% of which are singletons. The sequences come from peripheral blood, collected in a trial of Ad26.COV2.S vaccine versus placebo. The receptors were sampled from a person between 18 and 65 years old who received the Ad26.COV2.S COVID-19 vaccine or a placebo. Both conserved end residues are part of each CDR3. Fields, in order: J gene, V gene, D gene, clone size, CDR3 protein, CDR3 DNA. The D gene is left open where the match is weak. Size is omitted from some rows. Given values are once, few, many or a class for expanded clones.

J: TRBJ2-7
V: TRBV5-1
D: TRBD1
size: .
CDR3: CASSSSWDRAYEQYF
DNA: TGCGCCAGCAGCTCATCGTGGGACAGGGCCTACGAGCAGTACTTC

J: TRBJ2-1
V: TRBV14
D: TRBD1
size: .
CDR3: CASSHRVLGGLLNEQFF
DNA: TGTGCCAGCAGCCACCGAGTATTAGGGGGCCTCCTGAATGAGCAGTTCTTC

J: TRBJ1-1
V: TRBV19
D: TRBD1
size: .
CDR3: CASTMRTGFTEAFF
DNA: TGTGCCAGTACCATGAGGACAGGTTTCACTGAAGCTTTCTTT

J: TRBJ2-4
V: TRBV19
D: .
size: .
CDR3: CASSINFGPKNIQYF
DNA: TGTGCCAGTAGTATAAATTTCGGGCCCAAAAACATTCAGTACTTC

J: TRBJ2-2
V: TRBV19
D: .
size: .
CDR3: CASSIGTVGSGELFF
DNA: TGTGCCAGTAGTATTGGTACTGTCGGGTCCGGGGAGCTGTTTTTT

J: TRBJ2-7
V: TRBV7-2
D: .
size: .
CDR3: CASSLAGVSSYEQYF
DNA: TGTGCCAGCAGCTTAGCGGGAGTGAGCTCCTACGAGCAGTACTTC

J: TRBJ1-2
V: TRBV9
D: TRBD1
size: .
CDR3: CASSPRQGYYYGDYGYTF
DNA: TGTGCCAGCAGCCCGCGACAGGGGTATTATTATGGGGACTATGGCTACACCTTC

J: TRBJ1-1
V: TRBV14
D: .
size: once
CDR3: CASSQEGRNTEAFF
DNA: TGTGCCAGCAGCCAAGAGGGCAGGAACACTGAAGCTTTCTTT

J: TRBJ2-7
V: TRBV6-5
D: TRBD2
size: .
CDR3: CASRTSGSEQYF
DNA: TGTGCCAGCAGGACCAGCGGGAGTGAGCAGTACTTC

J: TRBJ2-3
V: TRBV12-3/TRBV12-4
D: .
size: .
CDR3: CASRPLLADTQYF
DNA: TGTGCCAGCAGACCTCTGCTGGCAGATACGCAGTATTTT

J: TRBJ1-2
V: TRBV21-1
D: .
size: .
CDR3: CASTRKQNYGYTF
DNA: TGTGCCAGCACGAGAAAGCAAAACTATGGCTACACCTTC

J: TRBJ2-3
V: TRBV13
D: .
size: .
CDR3: CASSPSLGGGTDTQYF
DNA: TGTGCCAGCAGCCCTAGTCTAGGAGGGGGCACAGATACGCAGTATTTT

J: TRBJ2-7
V: TRBV2
D: TRBD1
size: .
CDR3: CASSRDRGRSYEQYF
DNA: TGTGCCAGCAGTCGGGACAGGGGGAGGTCCTACGAGCAGTACTTC

J: TRBJ1-6
V: TRBV23-1
D: .
size: .
CDR3: CASIPQRYYNSPLHF
DNA: TGCGCCAGCATCCCTCAGCGTTATTATAATTCACCCCTCCACTTT

J: TRBJ2-5
V: TRBV28
D: TRBD2
size: once
CDR3: CASSFLVWREGSEETQYF
DNA: TGTGCCAGCAGTTTTCTGGTCTGGCGGGAGGGATCCGAAGAGACCCAGTACTTC

J: TRBJ2-3
V: TRBV6-2/TRBV6-3
D: .
size: .
CDR3: CASSSRPRSTDTQYF
DNA: TGTGCCAGCAGTTCGCGGCCCCGGAGTACAGATACGCAGTATTTT

J: TRBJ2-1
V: TRBV27
D: .
size: .
CDR3: CASSPTDNNEQFF
DNA: TGTGCCAGCAGTCCGACAGACAACAATGAGCAGTTCTTC

J: TRBJ1-5
V: TRBV27
D: .
size: once
CDR3: CASSLFGSVPQHF
DNA: TGTGCCAGCAGTTTATTTGGGTCCGTGCCCCAGCATTTT

J: TRBJ2-3
V: TRBV12-3/TRBV12-4
D: .
size: .
CDR3: CASSYRDGQYF
DNA: TGTGCCAGCAGTTACCGGGACGGACAGTATTTT

J: TRBJ1-2
V: TRBV28
D: .
size: .
CDR3: CASSPLTGSIYGYTF
DNA: TGTGCCAGCAGTCCTTTAACAGGGAGTATCTATGGCTACACCTTC

J: TRBJ2-2
V: TRBV7-9
D: TRBD2
size: .
CDR3: CASSIPSGSADTGELFF
DNA: TGTGCCAGCAGCATCCCCAGCGGGAGCGCGGACACCGGGGAGCTGTTTTTT

J: TRBJ2-1
V: TRBV28
D: .
size: few
CDR3: CASSALGISYNEQFF
DNA: TGTGCCAGCAGTGCACTGGGGATTTCCTACAATGAGCAGTTCTTC

J: TRBJ1-1
V: TRBV5-1
D: .
size: .
CDR3: CASSLVRGNTEAFF
DNA: TGCGCCAGCAGCCTTGTACGGGGGAACACTGAAGCTTTCTTT

J: TRBJ1-1
V: TRBV5-1
D: TRBD1
size: .
CDR3: CASDTGQTGAEAFF
DNA: TGCGCCTCAGACACGGGACAGACAGGGGCTGAAGCTTTCTTT

J: TRBJ2-1
V: TRBV9
D: .
size: .
CDR3: CASSGKGAGGIFYNEQFF
DNA: TGTGCCAGCAGCGGGAAGGGGGCGGGAGGCATCTTCTACAATGAGCAGTTCTTC

J: TRBJ2-1
V: TRBV5-1
D: .
size: .
CDR3: CASSPRQQTSYNEQFF
DNA: TGCGCCAGCAGTCCCCGACAGCAGACCTCCTACAATGAGCAGTTCTTC

J: TRBJ2-7
V: TRBV27
D: .
size: .
CDR3: CASSIAADSYEQYF
DNA: TGTGCCAGCAGCATAGCGGCCGATTCCTACGAGCAGTACTTC

J: TRBJ2-2
V: TRBV12-3/TRBV12-4
D: .
size: .
CDR3: CASSPGRIGELFF
DNA: TGTGCCAGCAGTCCTGGACGGATCGGGGAGCTGTTTTTT

J: TRBJ2-3
V: TRBV5-4
D: .
size: .
CDR3: CASSLGGPSTDTQYF
DNA: TGTGCCAGCAGCTTAGGGGGGCCCAGCACAGATACGCAGTATTTT

J: TRBJ2-1
V: TRBV12-5
D: .
size: .
CDR3: CASGLWLSNEQFF
DNA: TGTGCTAGTGGTTTGTGGTTGAGCAATGAGCAGTTCTTC

J: TRBJ2-3
V: TRBV7-9
D: .
size: .
CDR3: CASSLGAGGTDTQYF
DNA: TGTGCCAGCAGCTTAGGGGCGGGTGGCACAGATACGCAGTATTTT

J: TRBJ2-7
V: TRBV11-2
D: TRBD1
size: .
CDR3: CASSLSSGTGGYEQYF
DNA: TGTGCCAGCAGCCTAAGCTCGGGGACAGGGGGTTACGAGCAGTACTTC

J: TRBJ2-7
V: TRBV20-1
D: TRBD1
size: .
CDR3: CSASQPGQGYYEQYF
DNA: TGCAGTGCTAGTCAACCGGGACAGGGTTACTACGAGCAGTACTTC

J: TRBJ1-3
V: TRBV5-8
D: .
size: .
CDR3: CASSFGSGNTIYF
DNA: TGTGCCAGCAGCTTTGGCTCTGGAAACACCATATATTTT

J: TRBJ2-7
V: TRBV29-1
D: TRBD1
size: .
CDR3: CSAGDRAEQYF
DNA: TGCAGCGCAGGTGACAGGGCCGAGCAGTACTTC

J: TRBJ1-6
V: TRBV9
D: .
size: .
CDR3: CASRKGGDYNSPLHF
DNA: TGTGCCAGCAGGAAGGGGGGGGACTATAATTCACCCCTCCACTTT

J: TRBJ2-1
V: TRBV6-2/TRBV6-3
D: TRBD1
size: .
CDR3: CASSSGQGRRREQFF
DNA: TGTGCCAGCAGTTCCGGACAGGGACGGAGGAGGGAGCAGTTCTTC

J: TRBJ1-5
V: TRBV30
D: .
size: .
CDR3: CAWMGTTLKPNQPQHF
DNA: TGTGCCTGGATGGGGACTACCTTGAAACCTAATCAGCCCCAGCATTTT

J: TRBJ1-5
V: TRBV6-2/TRBV6-3
D: .
size: .
CDR3: CASSYVLGQPQHF
DNA: TGTGCCAGCAGTTACGTACTTGGTCAGCCCCAGCATTTT

J: TRBJ2-5
V: TRBV25-1
D: .
size: .
CDR3: CASSSPRGYPGAETQYF
DNA: TGTGCCAGCAGCTCCCCACGGGGGTACCCGGGTGCCGAGACCCAGTACTTC

J: TRBJ2-1
V: TRBV27
D: TRBD2
size: .
CDR3: CASRWTSGRGYNEQFF
DNA: TGTGCCAGCAGGTGGACTAGCGGGAGGGGGTACAATGAGCAGTTCTTC